The rows below give T cell receptor beta chains drawn from one sample of a study of OX40 agonist ivuxolimab in advanced cancers. Generated by immunoSEQ multiplex PCR, the TCRdb table keeps only in-frame clones and is missing some. Of about 65,000 clones in the sample, more than 75% were seen once. The input for sequencing was CD4+ or CD8+ T cells sorted from blood, taken in a trial of the OX40 agonist ivuxolimab. These receptors were obtained from an adult with an advanced solid tumor such as melanoma, head and neck, liver or kidney cancer. The CDR3 runs from the conserved cysteine through the conserved F or W. Each record gives: CDR3 DNA, CDR3 protein, V gene, D gene, clone size, J gene. A D gene is named only where the DNA matches it firmly. Size is stated for part of the rows, as once, few or many counts, or as a class when the clone is expanded.

DNA: TGTGCCAGCAGCTTGATAGGTGGGACAGGGCGGTCACCCCTCCACTTT
CDR3: CASSLIGGTGRSPLHF
V: TRBV5-4
D: TRBD1
size: -
J: TRBJ1-6

DNA: TGTGCCAGTAGTTCCAGGCCCATGGGCAGGAACACTGAAGCTTTCTTT
CDR3: CASSSRPMGRNTEAFF
V: TRBV19
D: -
size: once
J: TRBJ1-1

DNA: TGTGCCAGCAGTTACCGTGGGGGGCCCTACGAGCAGTACTTC
CDR3: CASSYRGGPYEQYF
V: TRBV6-5
D: -
size: -
J: TRBJ2-7

DNA: TGTGCCAGCAGCCTTCCGGGCGGGAGCAATACGCAGTATTTT
CDR3: CASSLPGGSNTQYF
V: TRBV9
D: TRBD2
size: -
J: TRBJ2-3

DNA: TGTGCCAGCTCACCAACCTCCTACGAGCAGTACTTC
CDR3: CASSPTSYEQYF
V: TRBV18
D: -
size: -
J: TRBJ2-7

DNA: TGTGCCAGCAACGCCGGAGGGCCCGGCTACACCTTC
CDR3: CASNAGGPGYTF
V: TRBV11-2
D: -
size: -
J: TRBJ1-2

DNA: TGTGCCAGTAGGCCACAGGGAGGTACTGAAGCTTTCTTT
CDR3: CASRPQGGTEAFF
V: TRBV19
D: -
size: -
J: TRBJ1-1

DNA: TGTGCCAGCAGGCCCCGTCCGGACAGGGGCCTCTCTGGAAACACCATATATTTT
CDR3: CASRPRPDRGLSGNTIYF
V: TRBV7-8
D: TRBD1
size: -
J: TRBJ1-3

DNA: TGTGCCAGCAGCCGGGGGCGGGGTCCTGGACAGGGGTCAGCCTACGAGCAGTACTTC
CDR3: CASSRGRGPGQGSAYEQYF
V: TRBV7-8
D: TRBD1
size: few
J: TRBJ2-7

DNA: TGTGCCAGCAGTTACACCGGGGGACAGGGGCCTGGCTACACCTTC
CDR3: CASSYTGGQGPGYTF
V: TRBV6-6
D: TRBD1
size: once
J: TRBJ1-2

DNA: TGTGCCAGCAGTGAAGGTCGCGGGGGGGCCTACGAGCAGTACTTC
CDR3: CASSEGRGGAYEQYF
V: TRBV6-1
D: TRBD2
size: -
J: TRBJ2-7

DNA: TGTGCCAGCAGCGCCGTAGGGGGAGACCAAGAGACCCAGTACTTC
CDR3: CASSAVGGDQETQYF
V: TRBV5-6
D: -
size: -
J: TRBJ2-5

DNA: TGTGCCAGCAGCTCCGGACAGGTGGGAGACACCATATATTTT
CDR3: CASSSGQVGDTIYF
V: TRBV7-2
D: TRBD1
size: -
J: TRBJ1-3

DNA: TGTGCCTGGAGAGAAAGGGCGGGGGGGTTTCAGTACTTC
CDR3: CAWRERAGGFQYF
V: TRBV30
D: TRBD2
size: few
J: TRBJ2-4

DNA: TGTGCCACCAGTGTGGACGGACATAGGGCTTTCTTT
CDR3: CATSVDGHRAFF
V: TRBV15
D: -
size: few
J: TRBJ1-1

DNA: TGTGCCAGCAGATCACAGGGCCTCTCTGGAAACACCATATATTTT
CDR3: CASRSQGLSGNTIYF
V: TRBV6-5
D: -
size: few
J: TRBJ1-3

DNA: TGTGCCAGCGCCCTCCGGGCCACACCTAATCAGCCCCAGCATTTT
CDR3: CASALRATPNQPQHF
V: TRBV5-8
D: -
size: -
J: TRBJ1-5

DNA: TGCGCCAGCGGCCGAGAGAACGGACGGGAGGAGACCCAGTACTTC
CDR3: CASGRENGREETQYF
V: TRBV5-1
D: -
size: -
J: TRBJ2-5

DNA: TGTGCCAGCAGCCCGCAACAGGGGGCGCGGACTGAAGCTTTCTTT
CDR3: CASSPQQGARTEAFF
V: TRBV7-2
D: TRBD1
size: -
J: TRBJ1-1

DNA: TGTGCCAGCAGTTTGCCCGGGGTAGATACGCAGTATTTT
CDR3: CASSLPGVDTQYF
V: TRBV27
D: -
size: -
J: TRBJ2-3

DNA: TGCGCCAGCAGCTTGGTAGGGGACAGGGGCGACGAGCAGTACTTC
CDR3: CASSLVGDRGDEQYF
V: TRBV5-1
D: TRBD1
size: -
J: TRBJ2-7

DNA: TGTGCCTCCCAAGAAGGGGCACTCGGTGAAAAACTGTTTTTT
CDR3: CASQEGALGEKLFF
V: TRBV7-9
D: -
size: -
J: TRBJ1-4

DNA: TGTGCCAGCAGCCGCTCCTCCCAGTCATCTAGCACAGATACGCAGTATTTT
CDR3: CASSRSSQSSSTDTQYF
V: TRBV21-1
D: -
size: -
J: TRBJ2-3

DNA: TGCGCCAGCAGCCCGAGAGGAAGAAATGAGCAGTTCTTC
CDR3: CASSPRGRNEQFF
V: TRBV4-3
D: -
size: once
J: TRBJ2-1

DNA: TGTGCCAGCAGCGGGGTTCTGACAGGGAGTCGTGAGCAGTTCTTC
CDR3: CASSGVLTGSREQFF
V: TRBV9
D: TRBD1
size: -
J: TRBJ2-1

DNA: TGCGCCAGCTGCCGGGACAGGGCTCCCGGGGAGCTGTTTTTT
CDR3: CASCRDRAPGELFF
V: TRBV5-1
D: TRBD1
size: -
J: TRBJ2-2

DNA: TGCGCCAGCAGCCAAGATCACACGAGATTAGGGAGGGGCAATGAGCAGTTCTTC
CDR3: CASSQDHTRLGRGNEQFF
V: TRBV4-3
D: TRBD2
size: once
J: TRBJ2-1

DNA: TGTGCCAGCAGCCCTCGGGACAGGGGAGACACCGGGGAGCTGTTTTTT
CDR3: CASSPRDRGDTGELFF
V: TRBV7-3
D: TRBD1
size: once
J: TRBJ2-2